Following are 32 T cell receptor beta chains from one sample sequenced in a study of shared clonotypes between healthy human individuals (dated by TCRdb to about 2020). Libraries were prepared through the immunoSEQ multiplex PCR assay. The table comes from immuneACCESS by way of TCRdb, which keeps in-frame sequences with V and J called. Part of the clones is missing from these tables; in studies checked, under half for an unresolved V gene and the rest for unknown reasons. The sample table shows some 2.3 million clones, and more than 80% are seen once. The ten largest account for 0.39% of the sample. The source material was naive CD4+ T cells from PBMCs. Sample cell subset or site, as interpreted from the label and publication: CD45RA+ positively selected. Source of these receptors: a man aged 18 to 30 in good health. Some clones in this sample may be carry-over from other donors' samples.

This clone was seen just once. The chain combines TRBV7-8 with TRBJ1-4; 9 nucleotides match TRBD1. Germline CDR1 and CDR2: SGHVS and FQNEAQ. With V trimmed by 4 bases and J by 8 bases, 8 bases remained unmatched. The CDR3 is 15 residues long. The chain's CDR3 is CASSSQGARKEKLFF. CDR3 in DNA: TGTGCCAGCAGCTCACAGGGGGCGCGTAAGGAAAAACTGTTTTTT.

The J gene is TRBJ2-7, the V gene TRBV7-8; the D is unclear. Trimming shortened V by 1 base and J by 7 bases, and 20 bases separated the two germline ends. The CDR3 totals 16 residues. Looked up from germline, CDR1 is SGHVS and CDR2 is FQNEAQ. The CDR3 here is CASSLVVSPSRGEQYF. CDR3 DNA: TGTGCCAGCAGCTTAGTTGTCTCCCCATCCCGAGGTGAGCAGTACTTC.

The rearrangement uses TRBV27 and TRBJ2-3; 12 bases map to TRBD2. Looked up from germline, CDR1 is MNHEY and CDR2 is SMNVEV (reference sequence). This CDR3 contains 15 residues. J lost 4 bases, V lost 7 bases, and 6 bases had no gene match. CDR3 loop: CASTPSGRASDTQYF. The CDR3 bases are TGTGCCAGCACCCCTAGCGGGAGGGCCTCAGATACGCAGTATTTT.

The chain combines TRBV6-5 with TRBJ2-5, with no clear D. The V end lost 3 bases, the J end lost 6 bases, and 14 bases lay between the germline ends. The germline V gene encodes CDR1 MNHEY and CDR2 SVGAGI. The CDR3 is 14 amino acids. The CDR3 nucleotides read TGTGCCAGCAGTTATGGGCCCGACCCGAAGACCCAGTACTTC. Translation: CASSYGPDPKTQYF.

J is TRBJ1-2 and V is TRBV5-1; D is possibly TRBD1 (5 bases). The V gene's germline CDR1 is SGHRS and CDR2 YFSETQ. The CDR3 has 14 residues. V gave up 0 bases and J gave up 5 bases, with 11 bases separating them. The CDR3 DNA is TGCGCCAGCAGCTTGGGGGGGTTGCAGTATGGCTACACCTTC. This codes for CASSLGGLQYGYTF.

Turning to this clone: The conserved closing phenylalanine or tryptophan is absent in this CDR3, likely reflecting a read error. No DNA is shown, since the ends of the CDR3 on it are uncertain; the CDR3 is the one TCRdb lists. The chain carries TRBV30 and TRBJ2-6; no DNA check was done on the table's D call, TRBD2. The CDR3 has 15 amino acids, counting both end residues. Germline V lookup: CDR1 GTSNPN, CDR2 SVGIG (reference sequence). The CDR3 spells CAWSPTLEDHTSSPL.

This chain uses TRBV5-1 with TRBJ1-1, with a weak D call TRBD1 (6 bases). The CDR3 is 14 amino acids. Germline values: CDR1 SGHRS, CDR2 YFSETQ. Trimming took off 3 bases at V and 4 bases at J, with 13 bases between the two ends. The CDR3, as DNA: TGCGCCAGCAGCTCCCTCCAGGGGACCACTGAAGCTTTCTTT. Protein product: CASSSLQGTTEAFF. The full variable domain, completed using reference TRBV5-1 and TRBJ1-1, is KAGVTQTPRYLIKTRGQQVTLSCSPISGHRSVSWYQQTPGQGLQFLFEYFSETQRNKGNFPGRFSGRQFSNSRSEMNVSTLELGDSALYLCASSSLQGTTEAFFGQGTRLTVV.

The chain uses TRBV9 and TRBJ2-3; weak D call: TRBD2 (6 bases). The CDR3 is made up of 15 amino acids. Germline CDR1 SGDLS, CDR2 YYNGEE. V lost 4 bases, J lost 7 bases, and 19 bases lay in between. Here the CDR3 reads CASSLRPDYPNTQYF. The CDR3 coding sequence is TGTGCCAGCAGCTTACGCCCGGACTACCCTAATACGCAGTATTTT.

In the case of this clone: At the DNA level, this CDR3 is encoded by other sequences in the same sample as well. The chain combines TRBV11-2 with TRBJ1-1; D gene uncertain. This CDR3 is built from 12 residues. Germline CDR1 is SGHAT and CDR2 is FQNNGV. Trimming took off 3 bases at V and 1 base at J, with 3 bases between the two ends. CDR3 region: CASSFANTEAFF. The CDR3 bases are TGTGCCAGCAGCTTTGCGAACACTGAAGCTTTCTTT. The whole variable domain, remainder taken from reference TRBV11-2 and TRBJ1-1, is EAGVAQSPRYKIIEKRQSVAFWCNPISGHATLYWYQQILGQGPKLLIQFQNNGVVDDSQLPKDRFSAERLKGVDSTLKIQPAKLEDSAVYLCASSFANTEAFFGQGTRLTVV.

Concerning this clone itself: The sample contains more than one DNA sequence encoding this CDR3. V gene TRBV20-1 combines with J gene TRBJ2-7; a possible D gene is TRBD1 (5 bases). The CDR3 is 11 residues long. Looked up from germline, CDR1 is DFQATT and CDR2 is SNEGSKA (reference sequence). V was clipped by 3 bases and J by 4 bases, with 7 bases between them. The chain's CDR3 is CSARKGYEQYF. The CDR3 DNA follows: TGCAGTGCTAGGAAGGGGTACGAGCAGTACTTC.

This chain uses TRBV7-2 with TRBJ1-4; tentative D call: TRBD1 (5 bases). Germline CDR1 is SGHTA and CDR2 is FQGNSA. The CDR3 consists of 14 residues. The V end was cut by 3 bases, the J end by 7 bases, with 12 bases between. The CDR3: CASSFRGGGEKLFF. As DNA, the CDR3 is TGTGCCAGCAGCTTCCGGGGCGGGGGTGAAAAACTGTTTTTT.

The chain employs TRBV27 and TRBJ1-5; the D gene is possibly TRBD1 (5 bases). Trimming cost V 3 bases and J 5 bases, with 11 bases left between them. The CDR3 spans 14 residues. Germline V gene lookup returns CDR1 MNHEY and CDR2 SMNVEV (reference sequence). The DNA for the CDR3 is TGTGCCAGCAGTTTCGGTCAGGGTGATCAGCCCCAGCATTTT. This sequence encodes CASSFGQGDQPQHF.

This chain uses TRBV10-3 with TRBJ1-2; D gene unclear. This CDR3 contains 13 residues. V was clipped by 7 bases and J by 8 bases, with 17 bases between them. CDR1 and CDR2 from the germline V gene are ENHRY and SYGVKD. In nucleotides, the CDR3 is TGTGCCATCACCGGACGGACCGGGGAAGGCTACACCTTC. Its protein is CAITGRTGEGYTF.

The rearrangement links TRBV7-2 to TRBJ2-2, with TRBD2 identical over 9 bases. CDR1 SGHTA and CDR2 FQGNSA come from the germline V gene. V was clipped by 5 bases and J by 0 bases; unmatched bases: 4. CDR3 length: 16 amino acids. This CDR3 reads CASSQASGANTGELFF. Written as DNA, the CDR3 is TGTGCCAGCAGCCAGGCTAGCGGGGCGAACACCGGGGAGCTGTTTTTT. The entire variable domain, with the rest obtained from reference TRBV7-2 and TRBJ2-2, is as follows: GAGVSQSPSNKVTEKGKDVELRCDPISGHTALYWYRQSLGQGLEFLIYFQGNSAPDKSGLPSDRFSAERTGGSVSTLTIQRTQQEDSAVYLCASSQASGANTGELFFGEGSRLTVL.

The genes are TRBV11-2 and TRBJ2-3, with D unclear. The V and J ends lost 5 bases and 4 bases respectively, with 4 bases between them. The length of the CDR3 is 11 residues. Looked up from germline, CDR1 is SGHAT and CDR2 is FQNNGV. The CDR3 loop is CASSISDTQYF. Written as DNA, the CDR3 is TGTGCCAGCAGCATCTCAGATACGCAGTATTTT. Full variable domain (missing parts from reference TRBV11-2 and TRBJ2-3): EAGVAQSPRYKIIEKRQSVAFWCNPISGHATLYWYQQILGQGPKLLIQFQNNGVVDDSQLPKDRFSAERLKGVDSTLKIQPAKLEDSAVYLCASSISDTQYFGPGTRLTVL.

This clone occurred a few times. This sequence joins TRBV2 and TRBJ1-4, with D perhaps matching TRBD1 (6 bases). This CDR3 has 15 residues. V gave up 5 bases and J gave up 7 bases, with 17 bases separating them. Germline assignment: CDR1 SNHLY and CDR2 FYNNEI. CDR3 in DNA: TGTGCCAGCAGTCCCCTGCGGGGGGCTGGTGAAAAACTGTTTTTT. Its protein product is CASSPLRGAGEKLFF.

The chain carries TRBV19 and TRBJ1-2; weak D call: TRBD1 (5 bases). Germline V gene lookup returns CDR1 LNHDA and CDR2 SQIVND (reference sequence). Trimming left V 9 bases short and J 8 bases short, with 16 bases between. The CDR3 spans 12 residues. The CDR3: CASYRGIDGYTF. For the CDR3, the DNA is TGTGCCAGCTATCGGGGGATCGACGGCTACACCTTC.

The chain couples TRBV7-2 to TRBJ2-4, with TRBD1 identical over 7 bases. Germline V CDR1 and CDR2: SGHTA, FQGNSA. After removal of 5 bases from V and 3 bases from J, the junction contained 7 bases not matched to a gene. CDR3 length: 15 amino acids. The CDR3 spells CASSPWGQFKNIQYF. Written as DNA, the CDR3 is TGTGCCAGCAGCCCATGGGGACAGTTCAAAAACATTCAGTACTTC.

J is TRBJ1-5 and V is TRBV2, with D tentatively TRBD1 (6 bases). The CDR3 covers 13 residues. Trimming pared 6 bases from V and 3 bases from J, leaving 9 bases between. CDR1 SNHLY and CDR2 FYNNEI come from the germline V gene. This chain's CDR3 is CASSTGPNQPQHF. The CDR3 DNA reads as TGTGCCAGCAGCACAGGGCCCAATCAGCCCCAGCATTTT.

Points on this clone: Other DNA sequences in the sample encode the same CDR3. The chain carries TRBV6-5 and TRBJ1-3; the D is unclear. The V gene's germline CDR1 is MNHEY and CDR2 SVGAGI. This CDR3 contains 16 residues. The V and J ends lost 2 bases and 0 bases respectively, with 11 bases between them. The CDR3 reads CASSYSGVLSGNTIYF. The CDR3 DNA is TGTGCCAGCAGTTACAGTGGGGTCCTCTCTGGAAACACCATATATTTT.

The CDR3 here is CASSTQGAGGTEAFF. Here the CDR3 DNA reads TGTGCCAGCAGCACCCAGGGGGCCGGGGGCACTGAAGCTTTCTTT. The chain carries TRBV5-4 and TRBJ1-1; 8 nucleotides match TRBD1. Germline trimming cut 4 bases from V and 4 bases from J; bases unmatched to any gene: 9. The germline CDR1 and CDR2 sequences are SGHNT and YYREEE (reference sequence). This CDR3 region has 15 residues.

The chain links TRBV30 to TRBJ1-5; tentative D call: TRBD1 (6 bases). Germline V gene sequence: CDR1 GTSNPN, CDR2 SVGIG (reference sequence). Trimming shortened V by 3 bases and J by 4 bases, and 13 bases separated the two germline ends. The CDR3 length is 14 residues. The CDR3: CAWSEGTQNQPQHF. The CDR3 DNA reads as TGTGCCTGGAGCGAAGGGACACAGAATCAGCCCCAGCATTTT.

V usage is TRBV5-1 and J usage is TRBJ1-4, with a possible D match to TRBD1 (5 bases). This CDR3 has 15 amino acids. CDR1 and CDR2 (germline): SGHRS, YFSETQ. V lost 5 bases to trimming and J lost 1 base, with 12 bases between them. The CDR3 here is CASSPTAGTNEKLFF. Written as DNA, the CDR3 is TGCGCCAGCAGTCCGACAGCCGGAACTAATGAAAAACTGTTTTTT.

This clone was observed once. V is TRBV28 and J is TRBJ2-5; tentatively, D is TRBD2 (6 bases). The V gene lost 6 bases and the J gene lost 5 bases, with 16 bases spanning the gap. The germline V gene encodes CDR1 MDHEN and CDR2 SYDVKM. The CDR3 extends over 14 amino acids. CDR3 residues: CASSPFRRGETQYF. The CDR3 DNA is TGTGCCAGCAGCCCCTTTCGGAGGGGCGAGACCCAGTACTTC.

This clone was counted once. The chain has TRBV2 and TRBJ1-4, with D unclear. Trimming took off 4 bases at V and 7 bases at J, with 10 bases between the two ends. CDR1 and CDR2 from the germline V gene are SNHLY and FYNNEI. This CDR3 has 13 residues. The CDR3 reads CASSVSLREKLFF. CDR3 in DNA: TGTGCCAGCAGTGTTAGTCTCCGTGAAAAACTGTTTTTT.

This rearrangement joins TRBV28 to TRBJ2-5; D is possibly TRBD1 (7 bases). This CDR3 is built from 16 residues. Germline CDR1 is MDHEN and CDR2 is SYDVKM. The V and J ends lost 4 bases and 0 bases respectively, with 15 bases between them. The CDR3: CASSSEGAGNQETQYF. The CDR3 DNA follows: TGTGCCAGCAGTTCCGAGGGGGCGGGAAACCAAGAGACCCAGTACTTC.

J is TRBJ2-5 and V is TRBV12-5, with D hard to call. This CDR3 contains 12 residues. CDR1 LGHNT and CDR2 FRNRAP come from the germline V gene. The V gene lost 5 bases and the J gene lost 9 bases, with 13 bases spanning the gap. The CDR3 DNA reads as TGTGCTAGTGGTCCGACAAGGGCAGCCCAGTACTTC. Its protein is CASGPTRAAQYF. The entire variable domain, with the rest obtained from reference TRBV12-5 and TRBJ2-5, is as follows: DARVTQTPRHKVTEMGQEVTMRCQPILGHNTVFWYRQTMMQGLELLAYFRNRAPLDDSGMPKDRFSAEMPDATLATLKIQPSEPRDSAVYFCASGPTRAAQYFGPGTRLLVL.

This clone was recorded only once. The rearrangement uses TRBV10-3 and TRBJ1-2; perhaps TRBD1 as D (5 bases). V lost 7 bases to trimming and J lost 8 bases, with 14 bases between them. The V gene's germline CDR1 is ENHRY and CDR2 SYGVKD. This CDR3 is 12 amino acids long. The CDR3 here is CAITGTNGGYTF. CDR3 bases: TGTGCCATCACGGGGACCAACGGGGGCTACACCTTC.

The chain couples TRBV7-8 to TRBJ2-2, with no clear D. The V end lost 1 base, the J end lost 5 bases, and 11 bases lay between the germline ends. The CDR3 runs 15 residues. CDR1 is SGHVS, CDR2 FQNEAQ, per germline. The CDR3 protein is CASSLGRMGTGELFF. DNA for the CDR3: TGTGCCAGCAGCTTAGGCAGGATGGGGACCGGGGAGCTGTTTTTT.

The chain combines TRBV5-8 with TRBJ2-5; D is uncertain. Trimming removed 0 bases at V and 7 bases at J, with 4 bases between. The length of the CDR3 is 11 residues. The V gene's germline CDR1 is SGHTS and CDR2 YDEGEE. Here the CDR3 reads CASSLEPTQYF. The CDR3 DNA is TGTGCCAGCAGCTTGGAGCCGACCCAGTACTTC.

The V and J genes are TRBV29-1 and TRBJ2-7, with 8 positions matching TRBD1. After removal of 5 bases from V and 6 bases from J, the junction contained 0 bases not matched to a gene. The CDR3 is 10 amino acids. The germline V gene encodes CDR1 SQVTM and CDR2 ANQGSEA. The CDR3 loop reads CSVQGAEQYF. As DNA, the CDR3 is TGCAGCGTTCAGGGGGCCGAGCAGTACTTC.

This clone occurred a few times. This sequence joins TRBV30 and TRBJ2-1; D perhaps matches TRBD2 (5 bases). Germline assignment: CDR1 GTSNPN and CDR2 SVGIG (reference sequence). This CDR3 spans 12 amino acids. Trimming cost V 4 bases and J 7 bases, with 11 bases left between them. The CDR3 DNA sequence: TGTGCCTGGAAAGGGAGCACGAATGAGCAGTTCTTC. Its translation: CAWKGSTNEQFF. Variable domain in full (rest from reference TRBV30 and TRBJ2-1): SQTIHQWPATLVQPVGSPLSLECTVEGTSNPNLYWYRQAAGRGLQLLFYSVGIGQISSEVPQNLSASRPQDRQFILSSKKLLLSDSGFYLCAWKGSTNEQFFGPGTRLTVL.